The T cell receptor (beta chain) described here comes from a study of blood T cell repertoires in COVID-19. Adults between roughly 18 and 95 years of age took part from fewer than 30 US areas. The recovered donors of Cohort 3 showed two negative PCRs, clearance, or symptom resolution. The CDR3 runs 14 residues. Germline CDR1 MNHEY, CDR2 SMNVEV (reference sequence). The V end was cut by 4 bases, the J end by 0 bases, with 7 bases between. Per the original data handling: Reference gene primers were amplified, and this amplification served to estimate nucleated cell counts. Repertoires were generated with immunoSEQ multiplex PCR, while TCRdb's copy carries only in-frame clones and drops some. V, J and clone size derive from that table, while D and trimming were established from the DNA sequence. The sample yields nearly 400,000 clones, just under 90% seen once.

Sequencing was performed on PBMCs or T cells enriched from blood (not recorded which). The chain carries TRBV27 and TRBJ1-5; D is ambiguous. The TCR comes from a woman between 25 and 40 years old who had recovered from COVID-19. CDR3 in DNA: TGTGCCAGCAGTTCCCAGAATAGCAATCAGCCCCAGCATTTT. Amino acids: CASSSQNSNQPQHF.